This T cell receptor (beta chain) appears in the sequencing data of a study of siplizumab effects on memory and regulatory T cells. Study-level findings and limits: Controls had approximately 25% Treg-derived mappable alloreactive CD4+ clones on average, versus roughly 70% with siplizumab.

With regard to this clone: Its antigen remains unidentified.

Data came from immunoSEQ multiplex PCR; TCRdb stores just in-frame clones and leaves some out. The repertoire includes about 100,000 clones, around 94% of them detected once, and roughly 0.62% sits in the top ten. Germline trimming cut 4 bases from V and 10 bases from J; bases unmatched to any gene: 6. CDR1 MNHEY and CDR2 SMNVEV come from the germline V gene (reference sequence). The CDR3 length is 15 residues. The chain links TRBV27 to TRBJ2-5; 16 bases fit TRBD2. This TCR was sampled from a human donor in good health. The sample taken for sequencing was Tregs sorted from blood. CDR3 loop: CASSSGTSGRAVQYF. The CDR3 nucleotides read TGTGCCAGCAGTTCCGGGACTAGCGGGAGGGCCGTCCAGTACTTC.